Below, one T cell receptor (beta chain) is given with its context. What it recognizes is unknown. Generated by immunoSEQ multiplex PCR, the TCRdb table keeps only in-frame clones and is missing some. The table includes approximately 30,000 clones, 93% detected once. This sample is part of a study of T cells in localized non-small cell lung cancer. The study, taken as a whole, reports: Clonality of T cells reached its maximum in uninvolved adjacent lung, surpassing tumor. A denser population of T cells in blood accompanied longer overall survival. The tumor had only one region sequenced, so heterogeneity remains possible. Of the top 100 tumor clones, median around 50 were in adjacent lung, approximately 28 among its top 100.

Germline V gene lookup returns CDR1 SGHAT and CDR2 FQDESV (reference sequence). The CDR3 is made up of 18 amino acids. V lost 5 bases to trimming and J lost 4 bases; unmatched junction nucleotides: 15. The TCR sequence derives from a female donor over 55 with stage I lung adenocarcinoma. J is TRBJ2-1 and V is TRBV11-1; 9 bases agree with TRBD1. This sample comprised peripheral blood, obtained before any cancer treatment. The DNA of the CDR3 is TGTGCCAGCAGCCTAACCAGCTGGGGGACAGGGCTGTACAATGAGCAGTTCTTC. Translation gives CASSLTSWGTGLYNEQFF.